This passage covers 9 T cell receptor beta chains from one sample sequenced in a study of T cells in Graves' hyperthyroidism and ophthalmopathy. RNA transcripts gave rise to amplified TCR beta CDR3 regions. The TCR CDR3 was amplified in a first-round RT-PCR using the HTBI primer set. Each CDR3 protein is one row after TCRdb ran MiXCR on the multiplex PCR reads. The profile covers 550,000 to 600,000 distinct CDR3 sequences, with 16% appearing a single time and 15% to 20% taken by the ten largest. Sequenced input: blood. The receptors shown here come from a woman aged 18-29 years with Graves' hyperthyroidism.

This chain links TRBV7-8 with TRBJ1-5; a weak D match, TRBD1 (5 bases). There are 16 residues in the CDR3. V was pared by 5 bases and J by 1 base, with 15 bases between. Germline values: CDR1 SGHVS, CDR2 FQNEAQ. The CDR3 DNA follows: TGTGCCAGCAGCAAAAGGAGGGACCCAAGCAATCAGCCCCAGCATTTT. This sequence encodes CASSKRRDPSNQPQHF.

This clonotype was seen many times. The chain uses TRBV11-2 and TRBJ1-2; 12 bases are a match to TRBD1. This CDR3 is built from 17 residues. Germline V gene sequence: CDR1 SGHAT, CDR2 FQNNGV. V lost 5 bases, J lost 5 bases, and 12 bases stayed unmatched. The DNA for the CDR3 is TGTGCCAGCAGCCCTAGGGACGGGACAGGGGGCAAATATGGCTACACCTTC. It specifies CASSPRDGTGGKYGYTF.

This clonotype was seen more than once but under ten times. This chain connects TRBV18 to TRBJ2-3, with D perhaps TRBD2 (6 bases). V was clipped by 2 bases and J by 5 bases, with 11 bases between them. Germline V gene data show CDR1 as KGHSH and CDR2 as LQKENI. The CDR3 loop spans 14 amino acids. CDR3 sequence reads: CASSPGGLGDTQYF. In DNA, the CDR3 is TGTGCCAGCTCACCAGGAGGGCTGGGAGATACGCAGTATTTT.

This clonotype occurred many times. Here the CDR3 reads CSALHSDDNTQYF. The CDR3 region has the DNA TGCAGTGCTCTCCATTCCGACGACAATACGCAGTATTTT. This rearrangement joins TRBV20-1 to TRBJ2-3; D is unclear. Trimming cost V 5 bases and J 7 bases, with 16 bases left between them. CDR1 and CDR2 (germline): DFQATT, SNEGSKA (reference sequence). CDR3 length: 13 amino acids.

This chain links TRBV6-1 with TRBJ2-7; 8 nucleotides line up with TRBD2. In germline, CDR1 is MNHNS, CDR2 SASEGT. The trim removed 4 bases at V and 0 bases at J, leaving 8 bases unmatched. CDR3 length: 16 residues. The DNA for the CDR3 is TGTGCCAGCAGTGGTAGGACTAGCTTCGGCTCCTACGAGCAGTACTTC. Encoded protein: CASSGRTSFGSYEQYF.

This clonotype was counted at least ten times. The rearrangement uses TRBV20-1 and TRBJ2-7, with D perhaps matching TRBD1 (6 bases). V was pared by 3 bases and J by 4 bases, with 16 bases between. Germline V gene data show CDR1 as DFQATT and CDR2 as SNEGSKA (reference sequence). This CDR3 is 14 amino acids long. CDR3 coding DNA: TGCAGTGCTAGTGCCGGGACACTAGGTTACGAGCAGTACTTC. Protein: CSASAGTLGYEQYF.

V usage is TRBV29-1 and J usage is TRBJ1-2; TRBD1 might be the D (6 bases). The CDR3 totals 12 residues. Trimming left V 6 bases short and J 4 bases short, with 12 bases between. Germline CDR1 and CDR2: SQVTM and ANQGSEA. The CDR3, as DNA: TGCAGCGTCCAGGACAGAGTCTATGGCTACACCTTC. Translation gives CSVQDRVYGYTF.

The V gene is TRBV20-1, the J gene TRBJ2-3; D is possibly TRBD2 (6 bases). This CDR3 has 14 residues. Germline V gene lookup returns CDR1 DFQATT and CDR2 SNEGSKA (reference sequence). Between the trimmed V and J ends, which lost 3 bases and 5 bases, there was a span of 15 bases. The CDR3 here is CSARKGGGKDTQYF. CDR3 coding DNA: TGCAGTGCTAGGAAGGGTGGGGGGAAAGATACGCAGTATTTT.

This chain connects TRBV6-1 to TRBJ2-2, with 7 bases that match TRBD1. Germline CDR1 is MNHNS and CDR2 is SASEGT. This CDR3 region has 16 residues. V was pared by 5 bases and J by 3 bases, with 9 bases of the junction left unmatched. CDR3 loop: CASSYAATGDTGELFF. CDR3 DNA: TGTGCCAGCAGTTACGCGGCCACAGGGGACACCGGGGAGCTGTTTTTT.